The 27 T cell receptor beta chains given below trace back to one sample, sequenced in a study of blood T cell repertoires in COVID-19. Sequenced by immunoSEQ multiplex PCR; TCRdb stores in-frame clones only, minus some. In the table there are over 350,000 clones, around 89% of which are singletons. Sequenced sample: peripheral blood. Every receptor here comes from a woman younger than 45 with acute or convalescent COVID-19.

The chain is built from TRBV6-5 and TRBJ1-4; 9 nucleotides match TRBD1. With V trimmed by 4 bases and J by 4 bases, 4 bases remained unmatched. This CDR3 comprises 15 residues. The V gene's germline CDR1 is MNHEY and CDR2 SVGAGI. The CDR3 spells CASSSRDRVNEKLFF. The CDR3 DNA sequence: TGTGCCAGCAGTTCTCGGGACAGGGTTAATGAAAAACTGTTTTTT.

This clone was observed a handful of times. The chain links TRBV6-7 to TRBJ2-7; 9 nucleotides line up with TRBD1. TRBV6-7 is given ORF status, its function remaining uncertain. With V trimmed by 6 bases and J by 6 bases, 6 bases remained unmatched. The CDR3 extends over 13 amino acids. The CDR3 DNA reads as TGTGCCAGCAGCCGGGACAGGGTGCGCGAGCAGTACTTC. It specifies CASSRDRVREQYF.

Only one count was recorded for this clone. V and J are TRBV5-1 and TRBJ2-7; TRBD1 aligns across 7 bases. V was pared by 4 bases and J by 5 bases, with 9 bases of the junction left unmatched. The CDR3 totals 14 residues. CDR1 and CDR2 (germline): SGHRS, YFSETQ. The CDR3 nucleotides are TGCGCCAGCAGCCCCGGACAGGTTACTGACGAGCAGTACTTC. The encoded protein is CASSPGQVTDEQYF.

Concerning this clone: The identical CDR3 is also encoded by other nucleotide sequences in the sample. The chain recombines TRBV27 with TRBJ2-7; D gene unclear. The CDR3 is made up of 13 amino acids. Trimming stripped 5 bases from V and 2 bases from J, with 10 bases between. The germline gives CDR1 MNHEY, CDR2 SMNVEV (reference sequence). The CDR3 DNA reads as TGTGCCAGCAGTCTTGGGCCCACCTACGAGCAGTACTTC. This translates into CASSLGPTYEQYF.

This sequence joins TRBV4-2 and TRBJ1-3, with a weak D call TRBD1 (5 bases). The CDR3 extends over 14 amino acids. Germline CDR1 reads LGHNA; CDR2 reads YNFKEQ. V shed 3 bases and J shed 1 base, with 7 bases lying between them. CDR3 sequence: CASSHDSSGNTIYF. In DNA, the CDR3 is TGTGCCAGCAGCCACGACAGTTCTGGAAACACCATATATTTT.

Here the CDR3 DNA reads TGTGCCAGCAGCGCCCAACTAGCGGGGGCAAACAATGAGCAGTTCTTC. Its translation: CASSAQLAGANNEQFF. The chain employs TRBV9 and TRBJ2-1, with 11 nucleotides matching TRBD2. J lost 5 bases, V lost 3 bases, and 7 bases had no gene match. The germline V gene encodes CDR1 SGDLS and CDR2 YYNGEE. There are 16 residues in the CDR3.

The chain uses TRBV28 and TRBJ2-7; 12 bases are a match to TRBD1. Germline CDR1 MDHEN, CDR2 SYDVKM. This CDR3 is built from 16 residues. V was clipped by 7 bases and J by 7 bases; unmatched bases: 14. CDR3 DNA sequence: TGTGCCAGCACCTTCTGGCCGGGACAGGGGGCAAGGGAGCAGTACTTC. It specifies CASTFWPGQGAREQYF.

The rearrangement links TRBV10-2 to TRBJ2-7; 15 bases line up with TRBD2. The CDR3 loop spans 16 amino acids. The junction had 10 bases not matched to a gene; V was cut back by 8 bases and J by 5 bases. Germline-derived CDR1 and CDR2 are WSHSY and SAAADI. The CDR3: CASRGLAGGLGDEQYF. For the CDR3, the DNA is TGCGCCAGCCGAGGACTAGCGGGGGGGCTGGGGGACGAGCAGTACTTC.

The chain recombines TRBV6-5 with TRBJ2-7; D gene uncertain. The V gene's germline CDR1 is MNHEY and CDR2 SVGAGI. This CDR3 is built from 11 residues. V was clipped by 8 bases and J by 4 bases, with 9 bases between them. The CDR3, as DNA: TGTGCCAGCGGAGCTAGATACGAGCAGTACTTC. Protein product: CASGARYEQYF.

The table lists this clone with many counts. The rearrangement joins TRBV5-1 to TRBJ2-1, with 7 bases fitting TRBD2. Germline CDR1 and CDR2: SGHRS and YFSETQ. V dropped 0 bases and J dropped 7; count of bases not matched to a gene: 7. This CDR3 spans 15 amino acids. The CDR3 here is CASSLDGGKLNEQFF. The DNA of the CDR3 is TGCGCCAGCAGCTTGGACGGGGGGAAATTGAATGAGCAGTTCTTC.

The chain joins TRBV20-1 to TRBJ2-3; 9 bases align to TRBD2. CDR3 length: 15 residues. CDR1 and CDR2 from the germline V gene are DFQATT and SNEGSKA (reference sequence). The junction had 6 bases not matched to a gene; V was cut back by 3 bases and J by 2 bases. This CDR3 is CSASLAGGLTDTQYF. The CDR3 DNA reads as TGCAGTGCTAGTTTGGCGGGGGGGCTCACAGATACGCAGTATTTT.

The chain employs TRBV3-1 (or the pseudogene TRBV3-2) and TRBJ2-1, with TRBD2 as a possible D gene (5 bases). V lost 4 bases, J lost 8 bases, and 30 bases lay in between. In germline, CDR1 is LGHDT, CDR2 YNNKEL (reference sequence). The CDR3 is made up of 19 amino acids. The CDR3 here is CASSRKTFRSSWEFHEQFF. The CDR3 region has the DNA TGTGCCAGCAGCCGCAAGACGTTCAGGTCAAGTTGGGAGTTCCATGAGCAGTTCTTC.

V gene TRBV10-1 combines with J gene TRBJ1-1; 9 bases agree with TRBD1. The germline V gene encodes CDR1 WNHNN and CDR2 SYGVQD (reference sequence). V shed 7 bases and J 1 base; nucleotides not matched to a gene: 13. The CDR3 runs 17 residues. The CDR3 DNA is TGCGCCAGCAAGAGGCCGGGACAGGGAGAGAAGAACACTGAAGCTTTCTTT. Encoded protein: CASKRPGQGEKNTEAFF.

This clone was seen only once. The chain joins TRBV3-1 (or the pseudogene TRBV3-2) to TRBJ2-1; 9 nucleotides line up with TRBD2. CDR3 size: 15 residues. Trimming removed 4 bases from V and 3 bases from J; junction bases left unmatched: 4. Germline values: CDR1 LGHDT, CDR2 YNNKEL (reference sequence). The CDR3 loop is CASSPQRGDYNEQFF. Written as DNA, the CDR3 is TGTGCCAGCAGCCCCCAGCGGGGGGACTACAATGAGCAGTTCTTC.

V and J are TRBV7-9 and TRBJ1-3; the match to TRBD1 covers 7 bases. CDR3 length: 18 residues. Trimming took 5 bases from V and 0 from J; bases not matched to a gene: 13. CDR1 is SEHNR and CDR2 is FQNEAQ in the germline V gene (reference sequence). Here the CDR3 reads CASSRWYGQATSGNTIYF. The DNA of the CDR3 is TGTGCCAGCAGCCGCTGGTACGGACAGGCGACCTCTGGAAACACCATATATTTT.

V and J are TRBV3-1 (or the pseudogene TRBV3-2) and TRBJ2-7; D is possibly TRBD1 (5 bases). V gave up 2 bases and J gave up 2 bases, with 7 bases separating them. CDR3 size: 13 residues. The germline gives CDR1 LGHDT, CDR2 YNNKEL (reference sequence). CDR3 region: CASSQWTPYEQYF. CDR3 DNA sequence: TGTGCCAGCAGCCAATGGACACCCTACGAGCAGTACTTC.

CDR3 coding DNA: TGTGCCAGCAGTATCCAGTCTGCTGGGGCCAACGTCCTGACTTTC. This sequence encodes CASSIQSAGANVLTF. The chain couples TRBV28 to TRBJ2-6; unclear D gene. V gave up 5 bases and J gave up 2 bases, with 10 bases separating them. This CDR3 has 15 residues. Germline CDR1 reads MDHEN; CDR2 reads SYDVKM.

V is TRBV30 and J is TRBJ1-4; D remains unclear. Germline lookup yields CDR1 GTSNPN and CDR2 SVGIG (reference sequence). CDR3 length: 14 amino acids. Deletions cut 0 bases from V and 1 base from J, with 6 bases between. The CDR3 is CAWSVRVTNEKLFF. DNA of the CDR3: TGTGCCTGGAGTGTTCGGGTAACTAATGAAAAACTGTTTTTT.

This clone was recorded a few times. V and J are TRBV28 and TRBJ2-5; TRBD1 might be the D (5 bases). CDR1 MDHEN and CDR2 SYDVKM come from the germline V gene. CDR3 size: 20 residues. The V end was cut by 2 bases, the J end by 1 base, with 26 bases between. The CDR3 nucleotides read TGTGCCAGCAGTTTAATACCCTCAGGGCCTCAAATTGGCCCCCAAGAGACCCAGTACTTC. Residues: CASSLIPSGPQIGPQETQYF.

This clone was seen a few times. The genes are TRBV28 and TRBJ1-1; possibly TRBD1 for D (5 bases). Germline V gene sequence: CDR1 MDHEN, CDR2 SYDVKM. CDR3 length: 14 amino acids. V gave up 2 bases and J gave up 7 bases, with 14 bases separating them. CDR3 bases: TGTGCCAGCAGTTTAGGGTCCGGACACCGTGAAGCTTTCTTT. Amino acid sequence: CASSLGSGHREAFF.

The chain is built from TRBV7-8 and TRBJ2-1; tentative D call: TRBD2 (6 bases). Trimming left V 8 bases short and J 7 bases short, with 21 bases between. CDR3 size: 15 residues. In germline, CDR1 is SGHVS, CDR2 FQNEAQ. The CDR3 region is CASSRQAGPTNEQFF. The CDR3 DNA reads TGTGCCAGCTCCCGCCAGGCGGGACCGACAAATGAGCAGTTCTTC.

The chain couples TRBV25-1 to TRBJ1-1; 7 nucleotides line up with TRBD1. This CDR3 is built from 15 residues. Germline V lookup: CDR1 MGHDK, CDR2 SYGVNS. After removal of 1 base from V and 6 bases from J, the junction contained 8 bases not matched to a gene. CDR3 sequence reads: CASSESKDRASEAFF. The CDR3 DNA sequence: TGTGCCAGCAGTGAATCTAAAGACAGGGCGTCTGAAGCTTTCTTT.

Only one count was recorded for this clone. This rearrangement joins TRBV4-1 to TRBJ2-1; D is possibly TRBD2 (5 bases). CDR3 size: 13 residues. CDR1 and CDR2 (germline): MGHRA, YSYEKL. Trimming cost V 4 bases and J 4 bases, with 8 bases left between them. The CDR3 region has the DNA TGCGCCAGCAGCCCGGGCGGGTACAATGAGCAGTTCTTC. Its protein product is CASSPGGYNEQFF.

The rearrangement uses TRBV5-6 and TRBJ2-1; D is undetermined. Germline values: CDR1 SGHDT, CDR2 YYEEEE. The CDR3 has 15 amino acids. V was clipped by 4 bases and J by 9 bases, with 20 bases between them. This CDR3 reads CASSQQAVGLGEQFF. The CDR3 DNA reads as TGTGCCAGCAGCCAGCAGGCTGTTGGTTTGGGTGAGCAGTTCTTC. The variable domain in full, with the rest retrieved from reference TRBV5-6 and TRBJ2-1, is DAGVTQSPTHLIKTRGQQVTLRCSPKSGHDTVSWYQQALGQGPQFIFQYYEEEERQRGNFPDRFSGHQFPNYSSELNVNALLLGDSALYLCASSQQAVGLGEQFFGPGTRLTVL.

The rearrangement joins TRBV18 to TRBJ2-2; TRBD1 matches at 7 bases. The CDR3 consists of 15 residues. The ends lost 8 bases at V and 0 bases at J; junction bases unmatched: 6. Germline V gives CDR1 KGHSH, CDR2 LQKENI. The CDR3 DNA sequence: TGTGCCAGCAAGAACGGGACAGCGAACACCGGGGAGCTGTTTTTT. It is translated as CASKNGTANTGELFF.

This rearrangement joins TRBV7-9 to TRBJ2-7, with 8 bases identical to TRBD2. With V trimmed by 1 base and J by 2 bases, 4 bases remained unmatched. This CDR3 is 15 amino acids long. Germline V lookup: CDR1 SEHNR, CDR2 FQNEAQ (reference sequence). CDR3 nucleotide sequence: TGTGCCAGCAGCTTAGAGCGGGGGCTAACCTACGAGCAGTACTTC. This encodes CASSLERGLTYEQYF.

The chain uses TRBV5-4 and TRBJ2-2; D is uncertain. Trimming cost V 4 bases and J 1 base, with 2 bases left between them. The CDR3 length is 12 residues. CDR1 and CDR2 from the germline V gene are SGHNT and YYREEE (reference sequence). This CDR3 reads CASSRNTGELFF. CDR3 coding DNA: TGTGCCAGCAGCCGGAACACCGGGGAGCTGTTTTTT.